Each of the 26 T cell receptor beta chains below was sequenced from the same sample in a study of blood T cell repertoires in COVID-19. The assay was immunoSEQ multiplex PCR, and TCRdb's table has in-frame clones only and misses some. Of almost 200,000 clones listed, 85% to 90% are singletons. The sequencing sample was made of peripheral blood. These receptors all come from a woman in her 70s with acute or convalescent COVID-19.

The V gene is TRBV6-1, the J gene TRBJ1-5, with a weak D call TRBD1 (5 bases). CDR3 size: 17 residues. The germline gives CDR1 MNHNS, CDR2 SASEGT. The germline V and J ends were trimmed by 3 bases and 2 bases, with 17 bases remaining between them. Written as DNA, the CDR3 is TGTGCCAGCAGTGACAGATTATCAGGGACTGGCAATCAGCCCCAGCATTTT. Its protein is CASSDRLSGTGNQPQHF.

This clone occurred a few times. This sequence joins TRBV18 and TRBJ2-5; D possibly corresponds to TRBD2 (5 bases). Germline CDR1 is KGHSH and CDR2 is LQKENI. Between the trimmed V and J ends, which lost 3 bases and 2 bases, there was a span of 16 bases. The CDR3 has 16 residues. The CDR3 nucleotides read TGTGCCAGCTCACCCAATCCAAAGACTATTCAAGAGACCCAGTACTTC. Its protein product is CASSPNPKTIQETQYF. The whole variable domain, filled in from reference TRBV18 and TRBJ2-5, reads NAGVMQNPRHLVRRRGQEARLRCSPMKGHSHVYWYRQLPEEGLKFMVYLQKENIIDESGMPKERFSAEFPKEGPSILRIQQVVRGDSAAYFCASSPNPKTIQETQYFGPGTRLLVL.

Here the CDR3 DNA reads TGTGCCAGCAGTTACTCTCTAGCGGGGGGGCCCGCAGATACGCAGTATTTT. This sequence encodes CASSYSLAGGPADTQYF. V usage is TRBV6-2 or TRBV6-3 and J usage is TRBJ2-3, with 12 bases aligning to TRBD2. Per germline, CDR1 MNHEY and CDR2 SVGEGT. V lost 0 bases and J lost 4; bases outside the gene matches: 5. The CDR3 covers 17 residues.

The chain carries TRBV20-1 and TRBJ1-1, with D maybe TRBD1 (5 bases). V gave up 5 bases and J gave up 1 base, with 5 bases separating them. This CDR3 region has 11 residues. The germline V gene encodes CDR1 DFQATT and CDR2 SNEGSKA (reference sequence). Written as DNA, the CDR3 is TGCAGTGCTCAGGGGAACACTGAAGCTTTCTTT. Translation: CSAQGNTEAFF.

This clone has only a few counts. V and J are TRBV4-1 and TRBJ2-2, with 9 bases aligning to TRBD1. This CDR3 is built from 14 residues. Germline CDR1 reads MGHRA; CDR2 reads YSYEKL. V trimming: 10 bases; J trimming: 6 bases; junction bases outside the gene matches: 9. The CDR3 nucleotides read TGCGCCACCACCCGGGACAGGGTTCCCGGGGAGCTGTTTTTT. Its translation: CATTRDRVPGELFF.

This clone has more than one count but fewer than ten. V usage is TRBV27 and J usage is TRBJ1-1; 9 nucleotides line up with TRBD1. The length of the CDR3 is 13 residues. After removal of 6 bases from V and 4 bases from J, the junction contained 3 bases not matched to a gene. The V gene's germline CDR1 is MNHEY and CDR2 SMNVEV (reference sequence). The CDR3 DNA reads as TGTGCCAGCAGGGGGACAGGGACCACTGAAGCTTTCTTT. Its translation: CASRGTGTTEAFF.

The chain links TRBV4-1 to TRBJ2-3, with 8 positions matching TRBD1. There are 16 residues in the CDR3. The J segment lost 1 base and the V segment lost 1 base, leaving 4 bases of the junction unmatched. Germline V gene sequence: CDR1 MGHRA, CDR2 YSYEKL. The DNA for the CDR3 is TGCGCCAGCAGCCAAGTGGGACAGGACCGCACAGATACGCAGTATTTT. It encodes CASSQVGQDRTDTQYF.

This chain joins TRBV7-2 and TRBJ2-5; 7 nucleotides agree with TRBD2. The CDR3 sequence is 13 residues long. With 5 bases clipped from V and 4 bases from J, the junction kept 4 bases outside the gene matches. Germline lookup yields CDR1 SGHTA and CDR2 FQGNSA. The CDR3 DNA sequence: TGTGCCAGCAGCACGGGGGGAGGAGAGACCCAGTACTTC. Translating it yields CASSTGGGETQYF.

The chain combines TRBV5-6 with TRBJ1-4; unclear D gene. This CDR3 contains 14 residues. The germline gives CDR1 SGHDT, CDR2 YYEEEE. Trimming shortened V by 2 bases and J by 3 bases, and 8 bases separated the two germline ends. The CDR3 bases are TGTGCCAGCAGCTTAAGAGGAGCTAATGAAAAACTGTTTTTT. This codes for CASSLRGANEKLFF.

V gene TRBV5-5 combines with J gene TRBJ1-2, with no clear D. The CDR3 spans 12 residues. Per the germline V gene, CDR1 is SGHKS and CDR2 is YYEKEE (reference sequence). V was pared by 3 bases and J by 4 bases, with 7 bases between. This CDR3 is CASSSTGYGYTF. The CDR3 coding sequence is TGTGCCAGCAGCTCGACGGGCTATGGCTACACCTTC.

J is TRBJ1-5 and V is TRBV3-1 (or the pseudogene TRBV3-2); 9 bases agree with TRBD1. This CDR3 region has 17 residues. With 2 bases clipped from V and 5 bases from J, the junction kept 10 bases outside the gene matches. Per germline, CDR1 LGHDT and CDR2 YNNKEL (reference sequence). The CDR3 spells CASSQRYGTGRYQPQHF. In DNA, the CDR3 is TGTGCCAGCAGCCAAAGGTACGGGACAGGGAGGTATCAGCCCCAGCATTTT.

The chain couples TRBV5-1 to TRBJ2-7, with D tentatively TRBD2 (6 bases). The CDR3 consists of 13 residues. V was clipped by 0 bases and J by 6 bases, with 10 bases between them. Germline V CDR1 and CDR2: SGHRS, YFSETQ. Here the CDR3 reads CASSLERGGEQYF. In DNA form, the CDR3 reads TGCGCCAGCAGCTTGGAAAGGGGAGGCGAGCAGTACTTC.

The chain has TRBV6-5 and TRBJ2-7, with D uncertain. The V and J ends lost 7 bases and 3 bases respectively, with 7 bases between them. The V gene's germline CDR1 is MNHEY and CDR2 SVGAGI. The CDR3 loop spans 11 amino acids. The DNA for the CDR3 is TGTGCCAGCATACGAGGCTACGAGCAGTACTTC. Encoded protein: CASIRGYEQYF.

The rearrangement uses TRBV6-4 and TRBJ2-2, with 8 nucleotides matching TRBD2. The J segment lost 4 bases and the V segment lost 6 bases, leaving 7 bases of the junction unmatched. This CDR3 comprises 15 residues. In germline, CDR1 is MRHNA, CDR2 SNTAGT. The CDR3 DNA reads as TGTGCCAGCAGAATCGAGGCGGGGGGCACCGGGGAGCTGTTTTTT. This translates into CASRIEAGGTGELFF.

The chain joins TRBV6-2 or TRBV6-3 to TRBJ2-7, with 7 bases identical to TRBD2. This CDR3 has 16 amino acids. Germline V gene lookup returns CDR1 MNHEY and CDR2 SVGEGT. J gave up 0 bases and V 0 bases, and 5 bases lay outside the gene matches. The CDR3 loop reads CASSYSSGDHSYEQYF. CDR3 nucleotide sequence: TGTGCCAGCAGTTACTCCAGCGGGGACCACTCCTACGAGCAGTACTTC.

The J gene is TRBJ1-1, the V gene TRBV18; D gene uncertain. This CDR3 is 15 amino acids long. The ends were cut back, 2 bases at V and 2 bases at J, with 12 bases in the middle. From germline, CDR1 is KGHSH and CDR2 LQKENI. This chain's CDR3 is CASSPMAVENTEAFF. CDR3 DNA sequence: TGTGCCAGCTCACCAATGGCAGTTGAAAACACTGAAGCTTTCTTT.

The rearrangement joins TRBV2 to TRBJ2-3; 7 nucleotides align to TRBD1. This CDR3 region has 15 residues. V was clipped by 2 bases and J by 4 bases; unmatched bases: 6. CDR1 and CDR2 (germline): SNHLY, FYNNEI. The CDR3 DNA is TGTGCCAGCAGTGAACAAAGTAGGGGGCCAGATACGCAGTATTTT. Residues: CASSEQSRGPDTQYF. The full variable domain, with the rest looked up from reference TRBV2 and TRBJ2-3, is EPEVTQTPSHQVTQMGQEVILRCVPISNHLYFYWYRQILGQKVEFLVSFYNNEISEKSEIFDDQFSVERPDGSNFTLKIRSTKLEDSAMYFCASSEQSRGPDTQYFGPGTRLTVL.

CDR3 in DNA: TGTGCCAGTAGTACGACAGGGGGTCAAAACATTCAGTACTTC. Translation gives CASSTTGGQNIQYF. The V call is TRBV19, the J call TRBJ2-4; 9 bases agree with TRBD1. Germline V CDR1 and CDR2: LNHDA, SQIVND (reference sequence). J gave up 5 bases and V 4 bases, and 3 bases lay outside the gene matches. This CDR3 is built from 14 residues.

J is TRBJ2-5 and V is TRBV19; D ambiguous. This CDR3 contains 15 residues. Trimming took off 3 bases at V and 2 bases at J, with 13 bases between the two ends. Germline CDR1 LNHDA, CDR2 SQIVND (reference sequence). CDR3 coding DNA: TGTGCCAGTAGTATCTACCTGGGCACTCAAGAGACCCAGTACTTC. Its protein is CASSIYLGTQETQYF.

The chain recombines TRBV2 with TRBJ1-1, with TRBD1 identical over 7 bases. The CDR3 sequence is 12 residues long. CDR1 and CDR2 from the germline V gene are SNHLY and FYNNEI. J was trimmed by 5 bases and V by 5 bases; bases with no gene match: 2. The CDR3 region has the DNA TGTGCCAGCAGTCGACAGGGAACTGAAGCTTTCTTT. It yields the protein CASSRQGTEAFF.

The V call is TRBV7-9, the J call TRBJ2-6; 7 positions match TRBD2. This CDR3 has 13 residues. Germline CDR1 and CDR2: SEHNR and FQNEAQ (reference sequence). Trimming removed 8 bases from V and 2 bases from J; junction bases left unmatched: 0. CDR3 loop: CASGRAGANVLTF. The CDR3, as DNA: TGTGCCAGCGGGAGGGCTGGGGCCAACGTCCTGACTTTC.

The CDR3 sequence is CASSPPRLAGVETQYF. The CDR3 DNA sequence: TGTGCCAGCTCACCACCGAGGCTAGCGGGGGTGGAGACCCAGTACTTC. The rearrangement joins TRBV18 to TRBJ2-5; TRBD2 agrees at 10 bases. CDR3 length: 16 residues. Germline CDR1 KGHSH, CDR2 LQKENI. V lost 0 bases to trimming and J lost 5 bases; unmatched junction nucleotides: 6.

The CDR3 coding sequence is TGTGCCAGCCGCTTGAGCGATACGCAGTATTTT. Residues: CASRLSDTQYF. The chain employs TRBV6-5 and TRBJ2-3; unclear D gene. This CDR3 has 11 amino acids. Germline CDR1 reads MNHEY; CDR2 reads SVGAGI. The V end was cut by 8 bases, the J end by 6 bases, with 9 bases between.

The rearrangement links TRBV4-1 to TRBJ2-1; TRBD2 agrees at 8 bases. Trimming took 1 base from V and 9 from J; bases not matched to a gene: 5. The CDR3 loop spans 14 amino acids. Looked up from germline, CDR1 is MGHRA and CDR2 is YSYEKL. The chain's CDR3 is CASSQGGTRGEQFF. The CDR3 nucleotides read TGCGCCAGCAGCCAAGGGGGGACTAGGGGTGAGCAGTTCTTC.

The chain recombines TRBV24-1 with TRBJ2-2, with D maybe TRBD2 (6 bases). V was shortened by 2 bases and J by 1 base, with 10 bases between the two germline ends. The CDR3 runs to 16 residues. The V gene's germline CDR1 is KGHDR and CDR2 SFDVKD. The CDR3 DNA follows: TGTGCCACCAGTGATTATGGCGGGGTGAACACCGGGGAGCTGTTTTTT. Translation gives CATSDYGGVNTGELFF.

This clone was seen a handful of times. The V and J genes are TRBV12-3 or TRBV12-4 and TRBJ1-2; the match to TRBD1 covers 9 bases. This CDR3 has 13 amino acids. With V trimmed by 5 bases and J by 7 bases, 5 bases remained unmatched. CDR3 sequence (DNA): TGTGCCAGCAGTCTAGGACAGGGGACTGGCTACACCTTC. Translated: CASSLGQGTGYTF.